The T cell receptor beta chain described here comes from a study of identical twins. Germline V lookup: CDR1 MGHRA, CDR2 YSYEKL. The CDR3 has 16 amino acids. V was shortened by 0 bases and J by 2 bases, with 11 bases between the two germline ends. Carrying unique molecular identifiers, the cDNA also gained a universal primer site through template switching. Via MiXCR, TCRdb re-called the 5' RACE reads, giving one row per CDR3 protein. The table shows 500,000 to 550,000 distinct CDR3 sequences, with 20% to 25% occurring only once. General study findings and limits: Potential partial confounding of zero-insertion analyses by invariant MAIT and iNKT cells was noted. Insertions ran lower in abundant cord blood beta clonotypes, though not in memory repertoires.

No donor was unhealthy or non-Caucasian. In regard to this clonotype: Its antigen is still unknown.

The same sample was also used in a study of yellow fever vaccine responses in identical twins.

The receptor's source is a young woman in good health. J is TRBJ2-1 and V is TRBV4-1; possibly TRBD1 for D (6 bases). Sequencing was performed on CD4+ T cells sorted from blood. The CDR3 DNA reads TGCGCCAGCAGCCAAGAAGGTAGGGGGACCTACAATGAGCAGTTCTTC. It translates to CASSQEGRGTYNEQFF.